The clone carrying this T cell receptor (beta chain) is a singleton in its sample. The data derive from a study of blood T cell repertoires in COVID-19. Study-level background: PBMCs, B-cell-depleted T cells, or T cells provided the cDNA or gDNA that made up the material.

Clones were sequenced by immunoSEQ multiplex PCR, and TCRdb holds only the in-frame ones, with some missing. The sample consists of approximately 90,000 clones, around nine tenths of them appearing once. Trimming removed 4 bases from V and 7 bases from J; junction bases left unmatched: 6. CDR3 length equals 15 residues. The germline CDR1 and CDR2 sequences are SGHRS and YFSETQ. The TCR was taken from a man between 60 and 75 years old with acute or convalescent COVID-19. Input material: peripheral blood. The chain employs TRBV5-1 and TRBJ1-6; 9 bases line up with TRBD1. CDR3 DNA sequence: TGCGCCAGCAGCCCCGATGGGACAGGGAATTCACCCCTCCACTTT. Translation: CASSPDGTGNSPLHF.